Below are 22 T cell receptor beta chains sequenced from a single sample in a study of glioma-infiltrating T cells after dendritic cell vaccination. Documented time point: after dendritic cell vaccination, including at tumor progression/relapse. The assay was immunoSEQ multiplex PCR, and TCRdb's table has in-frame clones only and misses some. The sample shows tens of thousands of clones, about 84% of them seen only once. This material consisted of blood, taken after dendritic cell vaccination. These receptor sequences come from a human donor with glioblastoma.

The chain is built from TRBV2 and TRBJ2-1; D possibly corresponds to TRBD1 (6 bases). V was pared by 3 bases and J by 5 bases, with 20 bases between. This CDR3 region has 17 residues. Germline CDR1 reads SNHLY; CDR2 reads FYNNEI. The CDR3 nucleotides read TGTGCCAGCAGTGAGAGGACAGTTCCCCCCCTTAACAATGAGCAGTTCTTC. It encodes CASSERTVPPLNNEQFF.

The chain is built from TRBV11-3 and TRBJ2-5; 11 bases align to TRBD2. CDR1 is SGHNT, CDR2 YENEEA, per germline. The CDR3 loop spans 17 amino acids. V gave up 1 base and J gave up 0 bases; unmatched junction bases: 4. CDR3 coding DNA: TGTGCCAGCAGCTTAGGGACTAGCGGGCGATACCAAGAGACCCAGTACTTC. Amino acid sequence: CASSLGTSGRYQETQYF.

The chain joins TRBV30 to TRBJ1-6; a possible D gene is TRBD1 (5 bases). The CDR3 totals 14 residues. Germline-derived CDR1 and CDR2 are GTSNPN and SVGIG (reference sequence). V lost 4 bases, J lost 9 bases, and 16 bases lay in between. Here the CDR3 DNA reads TGTGCCTGGACCCCGGGGGAGATCGGTTCACCCCTCCACTTT. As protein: CAWTPGEIGSPLHF.

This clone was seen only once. DNA of the CDR3: TGTGCCAGCAGCGTAGGGGTTCACAGGGCAGCCTACGAGCAGTACTTC. Its protein is CASSVGVHRAAYEQYF. This chain connects TRBV9 to TRBJ2-7; D may be TRBD1 (6 bases). Germline assignment: CDR1 SGDLS and CDR2 YYNGEE. Trimming took 0 bases from V and 2 from J, leaving 15 bases between them. CDR3 length: 16 amino acids.

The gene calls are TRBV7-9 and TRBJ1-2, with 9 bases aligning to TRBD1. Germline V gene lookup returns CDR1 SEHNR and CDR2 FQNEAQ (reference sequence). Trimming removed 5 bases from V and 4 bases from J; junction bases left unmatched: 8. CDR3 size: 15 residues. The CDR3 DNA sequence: TGTGCCAGCAGCCCGGGACAGGGATCAGGCTATGGCTACACCTTC. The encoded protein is CASSPGQGSGYGYTF.

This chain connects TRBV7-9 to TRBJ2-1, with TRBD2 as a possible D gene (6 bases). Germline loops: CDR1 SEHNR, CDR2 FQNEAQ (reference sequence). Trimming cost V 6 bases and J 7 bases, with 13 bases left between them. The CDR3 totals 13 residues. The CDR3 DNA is TGTGCCAGCAGATTGTCGGGGGAGAATGAGCAGTTCTTC. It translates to CASRLSGENEQFF.

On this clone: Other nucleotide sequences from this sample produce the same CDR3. The CDR3 sequence: CASSLNRGPDNSPLHF. CDR3 nucleotides: TGCGCCAGCAGTTTGAACAGGGGGCCTGATAATTCACCCCTCCACTTT. The V call is TRBV5-1, the J call TRBJ1-6; 9 bases align to TRBD1. CDR1 is SGHRS and CDR2 is YFSETQ in the germline V gene. V lost 5 bases to trimming and J lost 5 bases; unmatched junction nucleotides: 8. The CDR3 length is 16 residues.

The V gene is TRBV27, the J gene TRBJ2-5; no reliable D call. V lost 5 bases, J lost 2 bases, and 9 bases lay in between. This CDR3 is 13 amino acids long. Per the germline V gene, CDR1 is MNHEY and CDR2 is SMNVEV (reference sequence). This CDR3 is CASSPRWQETQYF. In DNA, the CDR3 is TGTGCCAGCAGTCCTAGGTGGCAAGAGACCCAGTACTTC.

CDR3 DNA: TGTGCCAGCAGCCTCGGACTATTACGAGGAGGTACTTACGAGCAGTACTTC. Translation gives CASSLGLLRGGTYEQYF. The rearrangement joins TRBV14 to TRBJ2-7; D is perhaps TRBD2 (6 bases). The ends were cut back, 4 bases at V and 4 bases at J, with 23 bases in the middle. There are 17 residues in the CDR3. Germline lookup yields CDR1 SGHDN and CDR2 FVKESK.

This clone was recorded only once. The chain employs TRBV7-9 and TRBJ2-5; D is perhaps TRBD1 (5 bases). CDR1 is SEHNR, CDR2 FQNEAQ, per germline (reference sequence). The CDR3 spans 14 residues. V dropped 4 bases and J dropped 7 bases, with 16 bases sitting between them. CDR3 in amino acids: CASSSQDKPGTQYF. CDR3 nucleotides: TGTGCCAGCAGCTCGCAGGACAAGCCGGGGACCCAGTACTTC.

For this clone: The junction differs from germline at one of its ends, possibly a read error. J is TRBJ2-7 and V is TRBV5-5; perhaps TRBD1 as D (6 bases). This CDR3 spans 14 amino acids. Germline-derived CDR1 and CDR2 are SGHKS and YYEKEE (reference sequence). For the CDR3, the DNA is TGCGCCAGCAGCCAAACGACAGGTATATACGAGCAGTACTTC. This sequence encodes CASSQTTGIYEQYF.

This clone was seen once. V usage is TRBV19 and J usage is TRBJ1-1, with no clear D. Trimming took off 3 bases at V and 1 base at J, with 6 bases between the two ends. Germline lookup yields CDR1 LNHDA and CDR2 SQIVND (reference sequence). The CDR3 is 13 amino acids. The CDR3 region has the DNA TGTGCCAGTAGTATTGGCGGGAACACTGAAGCTTTCTTT. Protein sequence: CASSIGGNTEAFF.

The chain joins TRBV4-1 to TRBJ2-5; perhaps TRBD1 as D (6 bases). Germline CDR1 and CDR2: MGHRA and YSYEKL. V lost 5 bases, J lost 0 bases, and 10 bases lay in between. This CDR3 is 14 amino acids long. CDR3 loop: CASSLRGNQETQYF. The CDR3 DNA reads TGCGCCAGCAGCTTAAGGGGGAACCAAGAGACCCAGTACTTC.

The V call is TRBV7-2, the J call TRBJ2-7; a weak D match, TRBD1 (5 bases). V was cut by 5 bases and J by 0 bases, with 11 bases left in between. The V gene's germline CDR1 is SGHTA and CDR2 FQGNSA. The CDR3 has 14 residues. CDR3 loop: CASSPAGFSYEQYF. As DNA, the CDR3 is TGTGCCAGCAGCCCAGCAGGGTTCTCCTACGAGCAGTACTTC.

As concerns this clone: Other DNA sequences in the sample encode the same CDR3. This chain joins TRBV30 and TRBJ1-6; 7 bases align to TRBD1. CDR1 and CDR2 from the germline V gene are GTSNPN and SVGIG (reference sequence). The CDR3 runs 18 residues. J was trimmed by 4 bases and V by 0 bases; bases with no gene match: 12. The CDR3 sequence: CAWSVLGGFGRYNSPLHF. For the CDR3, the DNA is TGTGCCTGGAGTGTACTAGGGGGCTTTGGCAGATATAATTCACCCCTCCACTTT.

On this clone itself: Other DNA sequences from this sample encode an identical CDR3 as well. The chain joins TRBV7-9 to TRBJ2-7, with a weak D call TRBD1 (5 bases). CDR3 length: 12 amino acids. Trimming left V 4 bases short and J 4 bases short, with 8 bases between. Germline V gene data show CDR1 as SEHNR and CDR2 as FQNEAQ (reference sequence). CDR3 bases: TGTGCCAGCAGCTCGCAGGGATACGAGCAGTACTTC. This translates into CASSSQGYEQYF. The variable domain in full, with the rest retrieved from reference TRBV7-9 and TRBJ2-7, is DTGVSQNPRHKITKRGQNVTFRCDPISEHNRLYWYRQTLGQGPEFLTYFQNEAQLEKSRLLSDRFSAERPKGSFSTLEIQRTEQGDSAMYLCASSSQGYEQYFGPGTRLTVT.

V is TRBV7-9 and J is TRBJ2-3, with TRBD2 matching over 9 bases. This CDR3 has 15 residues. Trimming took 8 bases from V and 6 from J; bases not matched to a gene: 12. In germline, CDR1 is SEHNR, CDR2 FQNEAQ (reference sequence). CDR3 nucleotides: TGTGCCAGCGGGACTAGCCGCCATAGACGGGATACGCAGTATTTT. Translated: CASGTSRHRRDTQYF.

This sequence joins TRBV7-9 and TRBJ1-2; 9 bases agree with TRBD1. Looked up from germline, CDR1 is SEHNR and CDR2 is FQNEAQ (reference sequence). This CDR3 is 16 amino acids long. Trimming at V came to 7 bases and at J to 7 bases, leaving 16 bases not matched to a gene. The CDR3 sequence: CASIELGGQGPSGYTF. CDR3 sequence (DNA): TGTGCCAGCATCGAATTGGGGGGACAGGGTCCCTCTGGCTACACCTTC.

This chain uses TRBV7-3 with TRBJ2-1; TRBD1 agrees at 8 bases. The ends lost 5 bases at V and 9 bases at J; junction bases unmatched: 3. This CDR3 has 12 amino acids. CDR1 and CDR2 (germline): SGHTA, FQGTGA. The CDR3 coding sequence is TGTGCCAGCAGCGCTACAGGGGGTGAGCAGTTCTTC. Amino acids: CASSATGGEQFF.

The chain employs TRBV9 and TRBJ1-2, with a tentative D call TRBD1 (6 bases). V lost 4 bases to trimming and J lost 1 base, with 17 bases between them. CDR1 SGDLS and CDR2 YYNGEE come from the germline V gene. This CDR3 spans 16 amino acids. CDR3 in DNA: TGTGCCAGCAGCCGATACACAGGGAACCTTAACTATGGCTACACCTTC. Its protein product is CASSRYTGNLNYGYTF.

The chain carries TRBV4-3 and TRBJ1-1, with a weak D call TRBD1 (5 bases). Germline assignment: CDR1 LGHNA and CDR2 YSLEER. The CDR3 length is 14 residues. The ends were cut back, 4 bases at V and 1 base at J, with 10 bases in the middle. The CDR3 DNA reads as TGCGCCAGCAGCCGCGGACACTCGAACACTGAAGCTTTCTTT. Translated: CASSRGHSNTEAFF.

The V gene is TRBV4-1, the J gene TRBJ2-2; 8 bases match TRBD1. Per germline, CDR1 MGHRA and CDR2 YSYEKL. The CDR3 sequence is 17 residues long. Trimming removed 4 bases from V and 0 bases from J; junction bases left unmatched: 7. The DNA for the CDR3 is TGCGCCAGCAGCCGCAACGGACAGGGCCCGAACACCGGGGAGCTGTTTTTT. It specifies CASSRNGQGPNTGELFF.